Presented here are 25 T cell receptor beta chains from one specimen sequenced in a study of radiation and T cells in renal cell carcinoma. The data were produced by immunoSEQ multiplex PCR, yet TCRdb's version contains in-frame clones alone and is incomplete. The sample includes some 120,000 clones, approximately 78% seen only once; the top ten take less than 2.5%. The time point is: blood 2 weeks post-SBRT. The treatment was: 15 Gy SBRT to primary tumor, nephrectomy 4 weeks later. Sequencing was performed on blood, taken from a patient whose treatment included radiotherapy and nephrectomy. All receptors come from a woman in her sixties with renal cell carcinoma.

The CDR3 sequence: CSGTGANTGELFF. The CDR3 DNA is TGCAGTGGGACAGGAGCAAACACCGGGGAGCTGTTTTTT. The chain employs TRBV29-1 and TRBJ2-2, with TRBD1 matching 8 bases. The CDR3 has 13 residues. Germline V gives CDR1 SQVTM, CDR2 ANQGSEA.

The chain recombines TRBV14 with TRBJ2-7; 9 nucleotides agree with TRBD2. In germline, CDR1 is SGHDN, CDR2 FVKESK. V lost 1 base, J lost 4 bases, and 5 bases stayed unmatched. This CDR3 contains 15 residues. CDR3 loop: CASSQGLAVAYEQYF. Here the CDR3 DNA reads TGTGCCAGCAGCCAAGGACTAGCGGTTGCTTACGAGCAGTACTTC.

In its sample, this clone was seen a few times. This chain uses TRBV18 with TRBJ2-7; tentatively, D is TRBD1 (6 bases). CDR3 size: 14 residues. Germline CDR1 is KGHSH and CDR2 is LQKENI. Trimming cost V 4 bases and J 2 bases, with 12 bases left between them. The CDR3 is CASSLGQRTYEQYF. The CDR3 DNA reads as TGTGCCAGCTCACTCGGACAGCGGACCTACGAGCAGTACTTC.

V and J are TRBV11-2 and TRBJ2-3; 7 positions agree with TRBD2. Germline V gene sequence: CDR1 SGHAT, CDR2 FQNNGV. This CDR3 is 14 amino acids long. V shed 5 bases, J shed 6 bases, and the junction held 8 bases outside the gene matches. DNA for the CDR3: TGTGCCAGCAGCCAATCCCGGGGGGTGGATACGCAGTATTTT. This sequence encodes CASSQSRGVDTQYF.

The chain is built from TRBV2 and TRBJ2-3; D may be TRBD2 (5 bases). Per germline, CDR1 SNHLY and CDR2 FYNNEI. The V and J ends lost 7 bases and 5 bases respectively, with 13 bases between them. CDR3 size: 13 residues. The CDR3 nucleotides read TGTGCCAGCAAGGGCGAAGCGGTAGATACGCAGTATTTT. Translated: CASKGEAVDTQYF.

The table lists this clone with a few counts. The CDR3 DNA is TGCAGCGGGCGGGGGAACACTGAAGCTTTCTTT. Residues: CSGRGNTEAFF. The rearrangement links TRBV29-1 to TRBJ1-1; the D is unclear. The CDR3 is 11 amino acids. Trimming pared 7 bases from V and 1 base from J, leaving 7 bases between. Per germline, CDR1 SQVTM and CDR2 ANQGSEA.

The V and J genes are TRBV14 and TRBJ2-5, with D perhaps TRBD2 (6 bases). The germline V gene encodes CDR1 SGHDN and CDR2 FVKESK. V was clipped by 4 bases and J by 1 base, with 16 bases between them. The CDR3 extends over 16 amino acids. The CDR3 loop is CASSPRVGDFQETQYF. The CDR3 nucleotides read TGTGCCAGCAGCCCTCGCGTGGGGGACTTCCAAGAGACCCAGTACTTC.

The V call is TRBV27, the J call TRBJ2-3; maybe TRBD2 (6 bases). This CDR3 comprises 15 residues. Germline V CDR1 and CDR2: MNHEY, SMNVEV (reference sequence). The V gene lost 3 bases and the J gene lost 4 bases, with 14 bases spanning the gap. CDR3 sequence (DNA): TGTGCCAGCAGTTTTTCAGGAGGGCTGGCAGATACGCAGTATTTT. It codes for CASSFSGGLADTQYF.

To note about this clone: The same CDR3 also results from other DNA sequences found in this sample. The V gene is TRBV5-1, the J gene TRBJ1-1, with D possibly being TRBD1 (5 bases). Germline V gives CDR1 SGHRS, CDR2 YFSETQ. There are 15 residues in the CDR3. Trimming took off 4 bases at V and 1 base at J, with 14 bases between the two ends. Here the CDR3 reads CASSLSGTANTEAFF. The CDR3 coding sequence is TGCGCCAGCAGCCTATCGGGGACCGCGAACACTGAAGCTTTCTTT.

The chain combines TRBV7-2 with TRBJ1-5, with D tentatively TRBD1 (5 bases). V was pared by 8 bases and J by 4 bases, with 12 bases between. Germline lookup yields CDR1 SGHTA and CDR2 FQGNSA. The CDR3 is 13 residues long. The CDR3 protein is CASGGGRNQPQHF. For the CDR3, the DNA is TGTGCCAGCGGTGGGGGTAGGAATCAGCCCCAGCATTTT.

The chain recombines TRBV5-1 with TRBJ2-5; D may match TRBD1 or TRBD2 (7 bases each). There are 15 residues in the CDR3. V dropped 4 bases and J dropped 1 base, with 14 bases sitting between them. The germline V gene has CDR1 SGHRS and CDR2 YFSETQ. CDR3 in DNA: TGCGCCAGCAGCCATCCAGGGGGGGCCCAAGAGACCCAGTACTTC. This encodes CASSHPGGAQETQYF.

The CDR3 spells CASSFQAAKNIQYF. DNA of the CDR3: TGTGCCAGCAGTTTTCAGGCGGCCAAAAACATTCAGTACTTC. V and J are TRBV28 and TRBJ2-4; D remains ambiguous. V lost 3 bases and J lost 1, with 7 bases in between. Germline V gives CDR1 MDHEN, CDR2 SYDVKM. The length of the CDR3 is 14 residues. Filled out from reference TRBV28 and TRBJ2-4, the complete variable domain reads DVKVTQSSRYLVKRTGEKVFLECVQDMDHENMFWYRQDPGLGLRLIYFSYDVKMKEKGDIPEGYSVSREKKERFSLILESASTNQTSMYLCASSFQAAKNIQYFGAGTRLSVL.

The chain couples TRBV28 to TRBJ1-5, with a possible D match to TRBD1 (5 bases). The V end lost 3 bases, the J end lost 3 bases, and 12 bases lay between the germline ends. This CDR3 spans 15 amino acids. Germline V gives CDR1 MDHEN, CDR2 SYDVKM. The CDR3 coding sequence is TGTGCCAGCAGTTTTTCGGGGGTCGACAATCAGCCCCAGCATTTT. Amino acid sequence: CASSFSGVDNQPQHF.

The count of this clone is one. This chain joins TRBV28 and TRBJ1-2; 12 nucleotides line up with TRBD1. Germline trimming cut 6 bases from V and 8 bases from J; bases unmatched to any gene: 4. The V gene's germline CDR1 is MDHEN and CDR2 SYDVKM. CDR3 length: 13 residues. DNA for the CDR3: TGTGCCAGCAGGGGACAGGGGGCCAGAGGCTACACCTTC. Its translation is CASRGQGARGYTF.

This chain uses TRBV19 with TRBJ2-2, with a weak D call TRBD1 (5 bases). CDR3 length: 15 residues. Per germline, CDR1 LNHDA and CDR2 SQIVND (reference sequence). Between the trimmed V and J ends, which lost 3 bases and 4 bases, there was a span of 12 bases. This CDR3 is CASSILGHSTGELFF. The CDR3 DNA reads TGTGCCAGTAGTATCCTCGGACACTCCACCGGGGAGCTGTTTTTT.

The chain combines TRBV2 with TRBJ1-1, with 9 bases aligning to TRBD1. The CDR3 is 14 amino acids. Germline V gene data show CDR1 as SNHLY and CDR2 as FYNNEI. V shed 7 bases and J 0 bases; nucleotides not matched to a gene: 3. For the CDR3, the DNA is TGTGCCAGCACTCACAGGGGGCTGAACACTGAAGCTTTCTTT. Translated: CASTHRGLNTEAFF. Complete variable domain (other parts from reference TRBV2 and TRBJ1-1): EPEVTQTPSHQVTQMGQEVILRCVPISNHLYFYWYRQILGQKVEFLVSFYNNEISEKSEIFDDQFSVERPDGSNFTLKIRSTKLEDSAMYFCASTHRGLNTEAFFGQGTRLTVV.

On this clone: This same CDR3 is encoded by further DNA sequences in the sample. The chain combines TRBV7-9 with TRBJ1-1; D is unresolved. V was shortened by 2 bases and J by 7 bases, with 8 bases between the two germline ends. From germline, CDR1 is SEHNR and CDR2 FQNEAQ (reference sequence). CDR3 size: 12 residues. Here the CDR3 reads CASSLFGGEAFF. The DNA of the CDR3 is TGTGCCAGCAGCTTATTTGGCGGTGAAGCTTTCTTT.

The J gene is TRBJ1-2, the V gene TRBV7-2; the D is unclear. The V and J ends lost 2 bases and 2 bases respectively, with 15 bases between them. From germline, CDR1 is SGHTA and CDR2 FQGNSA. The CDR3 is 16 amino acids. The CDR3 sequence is CASSLLPRTENYGYTF. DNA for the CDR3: TGTGCCAGCAGCTTACTCCCCCGGACGGAGAACTATGGCTACACCTTC.

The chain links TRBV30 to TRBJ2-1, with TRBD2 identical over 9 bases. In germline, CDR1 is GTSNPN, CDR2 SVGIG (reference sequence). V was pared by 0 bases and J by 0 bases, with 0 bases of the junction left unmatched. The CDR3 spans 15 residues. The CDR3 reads CAWSVAGGSYNEQFF. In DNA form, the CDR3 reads TGTGCCTGGAGTGTAGCGGGAGGCTCCTACAATGAGCAGTTCTTC.

DNA for the CDR3: TGTGCCAGCCGACTCAGACCATACGAGCAGTACTTC. Residues: CASRLRPYEQYF. The chain couples TRBV28 to TRBJ2-7; D not resolved. The V gene lost 8 bases and the J gene lost 4 bases, with 12 bases spanning the gap. Germline CDR1 and CDR2: MDHEN and SYDVKM. The CDR3 is 12 amino acids.

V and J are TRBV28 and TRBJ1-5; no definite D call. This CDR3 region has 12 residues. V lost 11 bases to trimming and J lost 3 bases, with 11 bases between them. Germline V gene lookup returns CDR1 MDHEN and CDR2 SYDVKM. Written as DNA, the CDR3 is TGTGCCGGAATGAGGCCCAATCAGCCCCAGCATTTT. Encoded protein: CAGMRPNQPQHF.

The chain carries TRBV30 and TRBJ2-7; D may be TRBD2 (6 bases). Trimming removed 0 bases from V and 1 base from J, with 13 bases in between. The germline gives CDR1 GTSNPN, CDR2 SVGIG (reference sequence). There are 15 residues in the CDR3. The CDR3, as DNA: TGTGCCTGGAGTGTAGGCGGGGCTGGATCCTACGAGCAGTACTTC. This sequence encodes CAWSVGGAGSYEQYF.

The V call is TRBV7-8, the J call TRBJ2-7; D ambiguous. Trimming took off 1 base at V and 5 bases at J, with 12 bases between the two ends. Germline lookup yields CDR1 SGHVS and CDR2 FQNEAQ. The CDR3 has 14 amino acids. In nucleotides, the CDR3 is TGTGCCAGCAGCTTAGTAATGGGAAGCGACGAGCAGTACTTC. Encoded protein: CASSLVMGSDEQYF.

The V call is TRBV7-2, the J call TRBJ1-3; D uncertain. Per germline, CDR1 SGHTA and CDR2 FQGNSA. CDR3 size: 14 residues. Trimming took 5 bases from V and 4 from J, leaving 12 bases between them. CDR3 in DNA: TGTGCCAGCAGCCCGGGCCCTAGCGGAAACACCATATATTTT. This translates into CASSPGPSGNTIYF.

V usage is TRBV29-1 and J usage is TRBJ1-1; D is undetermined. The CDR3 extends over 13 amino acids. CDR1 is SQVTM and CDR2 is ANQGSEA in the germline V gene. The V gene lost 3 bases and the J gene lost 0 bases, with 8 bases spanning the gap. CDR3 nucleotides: TGCAGCGTTGAGGTAGGGCTGAACACTGAAGCTTTCTTT. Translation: CSVEVGLNTEAFF.